The 22 T cell receptor beta chains presented below share a single source sample, sequenced in a study of T cells after yellow fever vaccination (dated 2019 in TCRdb). This specimen's treatment or condition label, interpreted: live attenuated yellow fever vaccine strain. The library was obtained by 5' RACE. Sequencing was carried out with an Illumina HiSeq 2500. In TCRdb, the public reads were trimmed at Q25 with fastp and aligned with MiXCR, with productive beta chains retained. Rows are combined by CDR3 protein, so each entry shows the most common genes and DNA. This sample gives 500,000 to 650,000 distinct CDR3 sequences in total; over 9% of them show up just once. About 15% of the sample goes to the ten largest clones. Specimen: PBMCs, collected on the day of the yellow fever booster vaccination. The source of these receptors is a man aged 25-45 years who received the YFV17D yellow fever vaccine.

The rearrangement uses TRBV5-1 and TRBJ2-4; 8 nucleotides align to TRBD1. V lost 7 bases, J lost 2 bases, and 8 bases stayed unmatched. Germline assignment: CDR1 SGHRS and CDR2 YFSETQ. This CDR3 contains 15 residues. CDR3 DNA sequence: TGCGCCAGCTCTACAGGGGGTGGGACCAAAAACATTCAGTACTTC. Protein: CASSTGGGTKNIQYF.

This clonotype was seen many times. This chain uses TRBV20-1 with TRBJ2-1, with 10 bases aligning to TRBD2. J was trimmed by 8 bases and V by 4 bases; bases with no gene match: 5. CDR3 length equals 13 residues. Germline V gene lookup returns CDR1 DFQATT and CDR2 SNEGSKA (reference sequence). The CDR3 protein is CSANKREGDEQFF. In DNA, the CDR3 is TGCAGTGCTAATAAGCGGGAGGGGGATGAGCAGTTCTTC.

This clonotype was counted only a few times. The chain employs TRBV29-1 and TRBJ2-1; unclear D gene. Trimming cost V 1 base and J 0 bases, with 10 bases left between them. The CDR3 runs to 15 residues. Looked up from germline, CDR1 is SQVTM and CDR2 is ANQGSEA. CDR3 DNA: TGCAGCGTTGAAGGTGACGCCAACTCCTACAATGAGCAGTTCTTC. Translated: CSVEGDANSYNEQFF.

This clonotype was counted between two and nine times. The chain has TRBV5-1 and TRBJ2-7, with D perhaps TRBD2 (6 bases). Germline assignment: CDR1 SGHRS and CDR2 YFSETQ. CDR3 length equals 15 residues. Trimming pared 4 bases from V and 2 bases from J, leaving 16 bases between. The CDR3 sequence: CASSPETSRTYEQYF. The DNA for the CDR3 is TGCGCCAGCAGCCCCGAGACTAGTCGGACCTACGAGCAGTACTTC.

V gene TRBV7-2 combines with J gene TRBJ2-2; either TRBD1 or TRBD2 may fit D (6 bases each). The CDR3 spans 16 residues. V lost 1 base and J 6 bases, leaving 15 bases between the germline ends. The germline CDR1 and CDR2 sequences are SGHTA and FQGNSA. The chain's CDR3 is CASSLGGVPGAGELFF. The CDR3 region has the DNA TGTGCCAGCAGCTTAGGGGGGGTTCCAGGGGCCGGGGAGCTGTTTTTT.

This clonotype was observed a handful of times. This chain joins TRBV3-1 and TRBJ2-3, with 9 bases that match TRBD1. This CDR3 region has 14 residues. CDR1 LGHDT and CDR2 YNNKEL come from the germline V gene (reference sequence). The trim removed 8 bases at V and 7 bases at J, leaving 10 bases unmatched. CDR3: CASYRTGEGHTQYF. The CDR3 nucleotides are TGTGCCAGCTACCGGACAGGGGAGGGGCATACGCAGTATTTT.

The chain carries TRBV5-1 and TRBJ2-5, with 9 positions matching TRBD1. The CDR3 consists of 16 residues. The ends lost 3 bases at V and 3 bases at J; junction bases unmatched: 9. Germline CDR1 is SGHRS and CDR2 is YFSETQ. The CDR3 region is CASSSKDRGGKETQYF. DNA for the CDR3: TGCGCCAGCAGCTCCAAGGACAGGGGAGGGAAAGAGACCCAGTACTTC.

In this sample, this clonotype turned up a few times. The chain recombines TRBV5-1 with TRBJ1-1; possible D gene TRBD1, 5 bases. This CDR3 spans 16 amino acids. Deletions cut 0 bases from V and 1 base from J, with 13 bases between. The germline gives CDR1 SGHRS, CDR2 YFSETQ. The CDR3 bases are TGCGCCAGCAGCTTGGCCGAGACAGTCGCGAACACTGAAGCTTTCTTT. Its translation is CASSLAETVANTEAFF.

In this sample, this clonotype turned up a few times. CDR3 in amino acids: CASSARGPGTQYF. CDR3 nucleotide sequence: TGCGCCAGCAGCGCCAGGGGGCCAGGTACGCAGTATTTT. The chain is built from TRBV4-3 and TRBJ2-3, with 8 bases matching TRBD1. V lost 5 bases and J lost 8; bases outside the gene matches: 6. The CDR3 sequence is 13 residues long. Germline assignment: CDR1 LGHNA and CDR2 YSLEER.

This clonotype came up a few times. J is TRBJ2-1 and V is TRBV30, with 8 bases matching TRBD2. The V gene end was trimmed by 7 bases and the J gene end by 7 bases; junction bases not matched to a gene: 18. Germline-derived CDR1 and CDR2 are GTSNPN and SVGIG (reference sequence). This CDR3 is built from 16 residues. CDR3 DNA: TGTGCCTTATTTAAGCGGGAGATAAGTCTTGGGAATGAGCAGTTCTTC. It encodes CALFKREISLGNEQFF.

The chain carries TRBV25-1 and TRBJ1-1; 11 bases are a match to TRBD1. After removal of 8 bases from V and 2 bases from J, the junction contained 4 bases not matched to a gene. This CDR3 is built from 14 residues. Looked up from germline, CDR1 is MGHDK and CDR2 is SYGVNS. CDR3 protein: CASAGTGGNTEAFF. CDR3 coding DNA: TGTGCCAGCGCCGGGACAGGGGGAAACACTGAAGCTTTCTTT.

V gene TRBV12-3 or TRBV12-4 combines with J gene TRBJ2-5, with D possibly matching TRBD1 (6 bases). The germline V and J ends were trimmed by 4 bases and 5 bases, with 11 bases remaining between them. The CDR3 runs to 13 residues. As DNA, the CDR3 is TGTGCCAGCAGTTCGCGGCAGGGGGAGACCCAGTACTTC. Translation: CASSSRQGETQYF.

This clonotype was seen more than once but under ten times. This chain uses TRBV6-2 or TRBV6-3 with TRBJ2-1, with D perhaps TRBD1 (5 bases). This CDR3 spans 13 amino acids. Trimming shortened V by 6 bases and J by 8 bases, and 14 bases separated the two germline ends. Germline CDR1 MNHEY, CDR2 SVGEGT. This chain's CDR3 is CASREGASHEQFF. In DNA form, the CDR3 reads TGTGCCAGCAGGGAAGGGGCAAGCCATGAGCAGTTCTTC.

This chain uses TRBV6-4 with TRBJ2-1; 11 bases are a match to TRBD2. CDR1 MRHNA and CDR2 SNTAGT come from the germline V gene. J gave up 0 bases and V 5 bases, and 15 bases lay outside the gene matches. The CDR3 covers 20 residues. The chain's CDR3 is CASSPLPGTSGTSSYNEQFF. The CDR3 DNA follows: TGTGCCAGCAGTCCTCTCCCCGGGACTAGCGGCACCAGCTCCTACAATGAGCAGTTCTTC.

CDR3 in DNA: TGTGCCAGCAGCTTAGCGGGGGGGATGAGGGAGGAGACCCAGTACTTC. Translation gives CASSLAGGMREETQYF. The chain combines TRBV7-2 with TRBJ2-5; TRBD2 matches 7 bases. The CDR3 extends over 16 amino acids. The V gene end was trimmed by 0 bases and the J gene end by 5 bases; junction bases not matched to a gene: 9. CDR1 is SGHTA, CDR2 FQGNSA, per germline.

The sample holds a few counts of this clonotype. The genes are TRBV20-1 and TRBJ2-5, with no clear D. The germline CDR1 and CDR2 sequences are DFQATT and SNEGSKA (reference sequence). V shed 2 bases and J shed 2 bases, with 15 bases lying between them. This CDR3 is 15 amino acids long. The CDR3, as DNA: TGCAGTGCTAGAACCGCCTCGCCTACACAAGAGACCCAGTACTTC. Translating gives CSARTASPTQETQYF.

The rearrangement uses TRBV7-8 and TRBJ2-7; D uncertain. V lost 1 base and J lost 2, with 15 bases in between. The length of the CDR3 is 16 residues. Germline V lookup: CDR1 SGHVS, CDR2 FQNEAQ. CDR3 protein: CASSLVSQISAYEQYF. The CDR3 region has the DNA TGTGCCAGCAGCTTAGTTTCCCAAATAAGCGCCTACGAGCAGTACTTC.

The chain recombines TRBV18 with TRBJ2-3, with no clear D. CDR3 length: 14 amino acids. The germline CDR1 and CDR2 sequences are KGHSH and LQKENI. The ends were cut back, 2 bases at V and 4 bases at J, with 10 bases in the middle. CDR3 DNA sequence: TGTGCCAGCTCACCAAAGGTGTTGGCAGATACGCAGTATTTT. Translating it yields CASSPKVLADTQYF.

This chain links TRBV5-1 with TRBJ2-3; D gene unclear. CDR1 and CDR2 from the germline V gene are SGHRS and YFSETQ. The CDR3 has 13 residues. V was pared by 6 bases and J by 6 bases, with 14 bases between. The CDR3 loop is CASTPVASDTQYF. The CDR3 DNA reads as TGCGCCAGCACCCCCGTTGCCTCCGATACGCAGTATTTT.

This clonotype was counted a few times. The V gene is TRBV5-1, the J gene TRBJ2-7, with a tentative D call TRBD1 (7 bases). There are 17 residues in the CDR3. Trimming cost V 0 bases and J 2 bases, with 18 bases left between them. Germline V lookup: CDR1 SGHRS, CDR2 YFSETQ. The CDR3 nucleotides read TGCGCCAGCAGCTTGGGCCCCAGGGGGGCAAACCCCTACGAGCAGTACTTC. This translates into CASSLGPRGANPYEQYF.

This clonotype has a handful of counts. The CDR3: CASSLRVSFYEQYF. The CDR3 DNA sequence: TGTGCCAGCAGCCTCAGGGTTTCGTTCTACGAGCAGTACTTC. This chain connects TRBV12-3 or TRBV12-4 to TRBJ2-7; D perhaps matches TRBD1 (5 bases). The CDR3 has 14 amino acids. V lost 6 bases and J lost 3, with 15 bases in between.

The chain has TRBV27 and TRBJ2-2, with 14 positions matching TRBD2. CDR3 length equals 19 residues. The ends lost 5 bases at V and 3 bases at J; junction bases unmatched: 11. Germline V lookup: CDR1 MNHEY, CDR2 SMNVEV (reference sequence). Here the CDR3 reads CASSRGAGTSGGYTGELFF. CDR3 nucleotides: TGTGCCAGCAGTCGGGGGGCCGGGACTAGCGGGGGATACACCGGGGAGCTGTTTTTT.